The 30 T cell receptor beta chains reported below all come from one sample, sequenced in a study of regulatory T cells in long-lasting Graves disease. Sample time point: newly diagnosed GD, antithyroid drugs for less than 3 months. Making the TCR library involved RNA that had been extracted from PBMCs. Investigators prepared the TCR beta libraries by applying iRepertoire HTBI primers and Arm-PCR of CDR3 regions. TCRdb passed the multiplex PCR reads through MiXCR, listing each CDR3 protein once. The table records about 470,000 distinct CDR3 sequences, 15% to 20% of them present only once. The same sample was also used in a study of T cells in Graves' hyperthyroidism and ophthalmopathy.

Here the sequenced sample was peripheral blood mononuclear cells (PBMCs), taken at new diagnosis, from a patient treated with antithyroid drugs. The receptors shown here come from a man aged 35-49 years with Graves disease.

This clonotype was seen ten or more times. V usage is TRBV7-9 and J usage is TRBJ2-1; 9 bases line up with TRBD2. The ends lost 8 bases at V and 9 bases at J; junction bases unmatched: 8. The CDR3 has 13 amino acids. Germline CDR1 SEHNR, CDR2 FQNEAQ (reference sequence). The CDR3 reads CASYRGGVGEQFF. The CDR3, as DNA: TGTGCCAGCTATCGCGGGGGGGTTGGTGAGCAGTTCTTC.

The chain recombines TRBV20-1 with TRBJ2-7; no firm D call. Germline CDR1 is DFQATT and CDR2 is SNEGSKA (reference sequence). V lost 5 bases and J 3 bases, leaving 11 bases between the germline ends. The CDR3 has 12 amino acids. The CDR3 reads CSAGREHYEQYF. CDR3 nucleotides: TGCAGTGCTGGACGCGAACACTACGAGCAGTACTTC.

This clonotype was observed many times. The chain is built from TRBV12-3 or TRBV12-4 and TRBJ1-1, with 7 bases identical to TRBD1. J gave up 1 base and V 5 bases, and 22 bases lay outside the gene matches. This CDR3 is 20 amino acids long. CDR3: CASSPLRGGAGNSANTEAFF. The CDR3 DNA sequence: TGTGCCAGCAGTCCTCTTCGAGGGGGCGCAGGCAATTCAGCGAACACTGAAGCTTTCTTT.

This clonotype was observed at least ten times. The J gene is TRBJ2-7, the V gene TRBV12-3 or TRBV12-4; 10 positions agree with TRBD1. The CDR3 length is 14 residues. The junction had 5 bases not matched to a gene; V was cut back by 6 bases and J by 3 bases. DNA for the CDR3: TGTGCCAGCAGAGTGACAGGGGGCGGCTACGAGCAGTACTTC. Its protein product is CASRVTGGGYEQYF.

This clonotype occurred a few times. A much larger clonotype is one base distant, so this may be a read error. The chain employs TRBV28 and TRBJ2-1; no clear D. Germline CDR1 is MDHEN and CDR2 is SYDVKM. Trimming removed 6 bases at V and 9 bases at J, with 9 bases between. This CDR3 has 11 residues. The DNA for the CDR3 is TGTGCCAGCAGCGTACCGCGTGAGCAGTTCTTC. Translating it yields CASSVPREQFF.

The sample holds many counts of this clonotype. The CDR3 DNA reads TGTGCCACATCATCGGCCCCCCCCGCCTACAATGAGCAGTTCTTC. This codes for CATSSAPPAYNEQFF. This sequence joins TRBV24-1 and TRBJ2-1; D unclear. Germline CDR1 reads KGHDR; CDR2 reads SFDVKD. Trimming cost V 10 bases and J 2 bases, with 17 bases left between them. The CDR3 consists of 15 residues.

This clonotype was found a few times. The chain joins TRBV6-2 or TRBV6-3 to TRBJ1-1, with TRBD1 as a possible D gene (5 bases). Germline V gives CDR1 MNHEY, CDR2 SVGEGT. Trimming took off 0 bases at V and 5 bases at J, with 10 bases between the two ends. This CDR3 comprises 14 residues. CDR3 coding DNA: TGTGCCAGCAGTTACTCGGGGGGAAGGACTGAAGCTTTCTTT. Residues: CASSYSGGRTEAFF.

This clonotype was observed at least ten times. The genes are TRBV7-3 and TRBJ2-3, with D perhaps matching TRBD1 or TRBD2 (6 bases each). Per the germline V gene, CDR1 is SGHTA and CDR2 is FQGTGA. The CDR3 has 15 residues. Trimming cost V 2 bases and J 0 bases, with 9 bases left between them. DNA of the CDR3: TGTGCCAGCAGCTTACAGGGGACTAGCACAGATACGCAGTATTTT. It translates to CASSLQGTSTDTQYF.

This clonotype was recorded at least ten times. The chain carries TRBV12-3 or TRBV12-4 and TRBJ2-7; D not certain. The V gene lost 2 bases and the J gene lost 5 bases, with 13 bases spanning the gap. This CDR3 has 14 amino acids. CDR3 bases: TGTGCCAGCAGTTTACAGGCTCTCCAAGACGAGCAGTACTTC. Residues: CASSLQALQDEQYF.

This clonotype was recorded at least ten times. The chain carries TRBV12-5 and TRBJ2-1; a possible D gene is TRBD2 (6 bases). Germline V gene lookup returns CDR1 LGHNT and CDR2 FRNRAP. This CDR3 comprises 18 residues. With 0 bases removed from V and 0 bases from J, the gap between germline ends came to 15 bases. CDR3 DNA sequence: TGTGCTAGTGGTTTGGTACGAGCCGGGACTTCCTCCTACAATGAGCAGTTCTTC. This encodes CASGLVRAGTSSYNEQFF.

This chain joins TRBV19 and TRBJ2-2; D might be TRBD2 (6 bases). Germline CDR1 reads LNHDA; CDR2 reads SQIVND (reference sequence). The CDR3 is 16 residues long. The germline V and J ends were trimmed by 6 bases and 8 bases, with 22 bases remaining between them. The CDR3 nucleotides read TGTGCCAGTAGCCCTCCGGGGGTAACCGACGTAGGGGAGCTGTTTTTT. Amino acids: CASSPPGVTDVGELFF.

The chain carries TRBV5-1 and TRBJ1-4; TRBD1 might be the D (6 bases). The CDR3 extends over 15 amino acids. Trimming shortened V by 1 base and J by 7 bases, and 14 bases separated the two germline ends. The germline CDR1 and CDR2 sequences are SGHRS and YFSETQ. This CDR3 is CASSLTGKSGEKLFF. The DNA for the CDR3 is TGCGCCAGCAGCTTGACAGGGAAATCGGGTGAAAAACTGTTTTTT.

The V call is TRBV11-2, the J call TRBJ2-3, with TRBD2 matching 12 bases. This CDR3 has 17 residues. V gave up 5 bases and J gave up 1 base; unmatched junction bases: 7. Germline lookup yields CDR1 SGHAT and CDR2 FQNNGV. In DNA form, the CDR3 reads TGTGCCAGCAGCCCGACGACTAGCGGGAGCGGCACAGATACGCAGTATTTT. Protein sequence: CASSPTTSGSGTDTQYF. Combining the CDR3 with reference TRBV11-2 and TRBJ2-3 gives the whole variable domain EAGVAQSPRYKIIEKRQSVAFWCNPISGHATLYWYQQILGQGPKLLIQFQNNGVVDDSQLPKDRFSAERLKGVDSTLKIQPAKLEDSAVYLCASSPTTSGSGTDTQYFGPGTRLTVL.

Ten or more counts support this clonotype. The rearrangement joins TRBV6-1 to TRBJ1-1; 7 nucleotides match TRBD1. V lost 4 bases, J lost 2 bases, and 10 bases stayed unmatched. Germline-derived CDR1 and CDR2 are MNHNS and SASEGT. The CDR3 is 16 amino acids. The CDR3 spells CASSVGTEKQNTEAFF. The CDR3 coding sequence is TGTGCCAGCAGTGTCGGGACAGAAAAGCAAAACACTGAAGCTTTCTTT.

With regard to this clonotype: A far larger clone is off by one base, so a read error is likely. The chain carries TRBV13 and TRBJ2-1; the D gene could be TRBD1 or TRBD2 (5 bases each). This CDR3 is 14 amino acids long. Per germline, CDR1 PRHDT and CDR2 FYEKMQ (reference sequence). The CDR3 nucleotides read TGTGCCAGCAGCTTCCGGCGCATGGATGGGACCCAGCACTTC. Residues: CASSFRRMDGTQHF.

This clonotype appeared many times. Here the CDR3 DNA reads TGTGCCAGCAGACCACCGGGACCGAACTATGGCTACACCTTC. Its translation: CASRPPGPNYGYTF. The V gene is TRBV27, the J gene TRBJ1-2; tentatively, D is TRBD1 (5 bases). In germline, CDR1 is MNHEY, CDR2 SMNVEV (reference sequence). V was shortened by 6 bases and J by 2 bases, with 13 bases between the two germline ends. There are 14 residues in the CDR3.

The V gene is TRBV19, the J gene TRBJ1-5, with 8 bases fitting TRBD1. V dropped 8 bases and J dropped 6; count of bases not matched to a gene: 6. Germline V gene data show CDR1 as LNHDA and CDR2 as SQIVND (reference sequence). There are 13 residues in the CDR3. The CDR3 nucleotides read TGTGCCAGTGGACAGGGACTGGGTCAGCCCCAGCATTTT. This codes for CASGQGLGQPQHF.

This clonotype was counted at least ten times. V and J are TRBV2 and TRBJ2-5, with 9 bases aligning to TRBD2. The trim removed 2 bases at V and 3 bases at J, leaving 4 bases unmatched. CDR3 length equals 15 residues. Germline V gene lookup returns CDR1 SNHLY and CDR2 FYNNEI. CDR3 loop: CASSETLAGKETQYF. Written as DNA, the CDR3 is TGTGCCAGCAGTGAAACCCTAGCGGGAAAAGAGACCCAGTACTTC. Full variable domain (rest looked up from reference TRBV2 and TRBJ2-5): EPEVTQTPSHQVTQMGQEVILRCVPISNHLYFYWYRQILGQKVEFLVSFYNNEISEKSEIFDDQFSVERPDGSNFTLKIRSTKLEDSAMYFCASSETLAGKETQYFGPGTRLLVL.

This clonotype was seen at least ten times. The genes are TRBV2 and TRBJ2-2; weak D call: TRBD1 (5 bases). There are 14 residues in the CDR3. The germline V gene encodes CDR1 SNHLY and CDR2 FYNNEI. Trimming removed 3 bases from V and 3 bases from J, with 8 bases in between. CDR3 amino acids: CASSEQGYTGELFF. As DNA, the CDR3 is TGTGCCAGCAGTGAGCAGGGTTACACCGGGGAGCTGTTTTTT. The whole variable domain, filled in from reference TRBV2 and TRBJ2-2, reads EPEVTQTPSHQVTQMGQEVILRCVPISNHLYFYWYRQILGQKVEFLVSFYNNEISEKSEIFDDQFSVERPDGSNFTLKIRSTKLEDSAMYFCASSEQGYTGELFFGEGSRLTVL.

There are a few counts of this clonotype. The CDR3 DNA reads TGCAGTGCCACCAGCGGGAGGGCCGGTCGTGATACGCAGTATTTT. Its protein product is CSATSGRAGRDTQYF. The chain recombines TRBV20-1 with TRBJ2-3, with 10 nucleotides matching TRBD2. The CDR3 length is 15 residues. CDR1 and CDR2 from the germline V gene are DFQATT and SNEGSKA (reference sequence). Trimming cost V 6 bases and J 6 bases; bases outside gene matches: 12.

This clonotype was counted many times. CDR3 loop: CASTRLAGGHNEQFF. As DNA, the CDR3 is TGTGCCAGCACTAGACTAGCGGGAGGGCACAATGAGCAGTTCTTC. This chain connects TRBV6-2 or TRBV6-3 to TRBJ2-1, with 14 bases fitting TRBD2. CDR1 MNHEY and CDR2 SVGEGT come from the germline V gene. The CDR3 length is 15 residues. The V and J ends lost 7 bases and 5 bases, in that order; junction bases with no gene match: 4.

The table lists this clonotype with many counts. The chain has TRBV14 and TRBJ2-5; TRBD1 aligns across 8 bases. The CDR3 loop spans 15 amino acids. V gave up 1 base and J gave up 4 bases; unmatched junction bases: 5. Germline loops: CDR1 SGHDN, CDR2 FVKESK. The CDR3 DNA reads as TGTGCCAGCAGCCAAGGTGGACAGGGTGGAGAGACCCAGTACTTC. It is translated as CASSQGGQGGETQYF. Combining the CDR3 with reference TRBV14 and TRBJ2-5 gives the whole variable domain EAGVTQFPSHSVIEKGQTVTLRCDPISGHDNLYWYRRVMGKEIKFLLHFVKESKQDESGMPNNRFLAERTGGTYSTLKVQPAELEDSGVYFCASSQGGQGGETQYFGPGTRLLVL.

This clonotype was observed at least ten times. The chain uses TRBV10-3 and TRBJ2-7, with D possibly matching TRBD2 (6 bases). Germline assignment: CDR1 ENHRY and CDR2 SYGVKD. The CDR3 runs to 13 residues. V lost 5 bases, J lost 5 bases, and 13 bases lay in between. The CDR3 DNA is TGTGCCATCAGTCCAAGCGGGTCTAACGAGCAGTACTTC. Encoded protein: CAISPSGSNEQYF.

Details on this clonotype: One base away lies a much larger clone, so this may be a sequencing read error. The chain joins TRBV7-9 to TRBJ1-3, with D possibly being TRBD1 (6 bases). Germline V gene lookup returns CDR1 SEHNR and CDR2 FQNEAQ (reference sequence). CDR3 size: 13 residues. Trimming left V 5 bases short and J 8 bases short, with 13 bases between. CDR3: CASSQQGRDTIYF. The CDR3 nucleotides are TGTGCCAGCAGCCAACAGGGTCGCGACACCATATATTTT.

Of note for this clonotype: A much larger clone differs from this one at a single base, so this may be a read error. Here the CDR3 reads CASSLGVGDTIYF. The CDR3 DNA sequence: TGTGCCAGCAGCTTAGGGGTCGGAGACACCATATATTTT. The chain recombines TRBV7-2 with TRBJ1-3; no firm D call. Trimming cost V 1 base and J 8 bases, with 9 bases left between them. The CDR3 is 13 residues long. Germline loops: CDR1 SGHTA, CDR2 FQGNSA.

The rearrangement links TRBV7-2 to TRBJ2-5; TRBD2 aligns across 8 bases. The CDR3 spans 21 residues. Trimming removed 4 bases from V and 3 bases from J; junction bases left unmatched: 25. CDR1 is SGHTA and CDR2 is FQGNSA in the germline V gene. CDR3 bases: TGTGCCAGCAGCTCCTTACCCCATAGGGCAGCAGGTGTTAGCGGGAAAGAGACCCAGTACTTC. Encoded protein: CASSSLPHRAAGVSGKETQYF.

This clonotype turned up a few times. The chain joins TRBV2 to TRBJ1-3; tentatively, D is TRBD1 (5 bases). Germline V gene sequence: CDR1 SNHLY, CDR2 FYNNEI. The V gene lost 5 bases and the J gene lost 8 bases, with 16 bases spanning the gap. The CDR3 is made up of 14 amino acids. CDR3 in amino acids: CASSLTVTVDTIYF. CDR3 sequence (DNA): TGTGCCAGCAGTCTGACAGTGACGGTGGACACCATATATTTT.

The rearrangement uses TRBV6-2 or TRBV6-3 and TRBJ2-3, with D maybe TRBD1 (6 bases). V lost 4 bases and J lost 0, with 11 bases in between. CDR1 and CDR2 from the germline V gene are MNHEY and SVGEGT. This CDR3 region has 15 residues. The CDR3 coding sequence is TGTGCCAGCAGTTCCAGGGGTTCTAGCACAGATACGCAGTATTTT. Its protein is CASSSRGSSTDTQYF.

This clonotype showed up many times. The chain employs TRBV20-1 and TRBJ2-7, with D uncertain. The CDR3 totals 16 residues. Looked up from germline, CDR1 is DFQATT and CDR2 is SNEGSKA (reference sequence). The ends were cut back, 5 bases at V and 2 bases at J, with 22 bases in the middle. The CDR3 reads CSALDPADGLPYEQYF. The DNA of the CDR3 is TGCAGTGCTCTAGACCCGGCGGATGGTCTCCCCTACGAGCAGTACTTC.

The gene calls are TRBV5-1 and TRBJ2-7; 10 nucleotides agree with TRBD2. J lost 3 bases, V lost 3 bases, and 9 bases had no gene match. The CDR3 extends over 16 amino acids. CDR1 is SGHRS, CDR2 YFSETQ, per germline. The CDR3 loop reads CASSYRTSGVNYEQYF. The CDR3 DNA reads TGCGCCAGCAGCTACCGGACTAGCGGAGTGAACTACGAGCAGTACTTC.